This entry concerns a single TCR beta chain. Its antigen remains unknown. The germline gives CDR1 LGHDT, CDR2 YNNKEL (reference sequence). This CDR3 has 17 residues. After removal of 1 base from V and 1 base from J, the junction contained 6 bases not matched to a gene. TCRdb fed the multiplex PCR reads into MiXCR, producing one record per CDR3 protein. Among about 25,000 distinct CDR3 sequences, 20% to 25% were seen once, and the ten largest hold less than 15%. The source of the sample is a study of breast tumors, draining lymph nodes, adjacent tissues. The study's findings and limits: Data fit most tumor T cells coming from lymph node, expanding in tumor. Luminal-like breast cancer showed significantly higher tumor–nontumor repertoire similarity than basal-like. Tumor T cell lymph node origin was a supported hypothesis, not proven. Tumors had less TCR diversity than lymph nodes, more than nontumor tissue.

The chain combines TRBV3-1 with TRBJ2-4; 8 positions match TRBD2. The sample comprised breast tumor tissue. The clonotype originates from a female donor with breast cancer. Some clones in this sample may be carry-over from other donors' samples. CDR3 protein: CASSQGSGGAAKNIQYF. The CDR3 DNA sequence: TGTGCCAGCAGCCAAGGGTCGGGGGGGGCTGCCAAAAACATTCAGTACTTC.